A single sample gave rise to the 32 T cell receptor beta chains below, sequenced in a study of technical replicates of blood from several donors. The data were produced by immunoSEQ multiplex PCR, yet TCRdb's version contains in-frame clones alone and is incomplete. The sample has some 80,000 clones; approximately 95% are singletons. Sample: T cells isolated from PBMCs. These receptors all stem from a human donor in good health.

The V call is TRBV19, the J call TRBJ2-3; D remains ambiguous. The germline V gene has CDR1 LNHDA and CDR2 SQIVND (reference sequence). The CDR3 has 12 amino acids. Trimming removed 3 bases at V and 3 bases at J, with 4 bases between. CDR3 amino acids: CASSISTDTQYF. DNA for the CDR3: TGTGCCAGTAGTATCTCTACAGATACGCAGTATTTT.

J is TRBJ2-7 and V is TRBV7-8; D may be TRBD1 (5 bases). V was cut by 8 bases and J by 3 bases, with 14 bases left in between. The CDR3 has 13 residues. Germline V lookup: CDR1 SGHVS, CDR2 FQNEAQ. The CDR3 sequence is CASGVRGGYEQYF. DNA of the CDR3: TGTGCCAGCGGCGTTAGGGGCGGCTACGAGCAGTACTTC.

The chain combines TRBV19 with TRBJ1-1; no clear D. V gave up 3 bases and J gave up 1 base, with 12 bases separating them. Germline CDR1 LNHDA, CDR2 SQIVND (reference sequence). This CDR3 is built from 15 residues. CDR3 residues: CASSMQEPGNTEAFF. The CDR3 coding sequence is TGTGCCAGTAGTATGCAAGAGCCGGGGAACACTGAAGCTTTCTTT.

The chain employs TRBV30 and TRBJ2-7; 7 nucleotides line up with TRBD1. This CDR3 has 15 residues. CDR1 and CDR2 (germline): GTSNPN, SVGIG (reference sequence). J was trimmed by 3 bases and V by 1 base; bases with no gene match: 9. CDR3 bases: TGTGCCTGGAGTGGGAAACAGGGGCAGATCTACGAGCAGTACTTC. This codes for CAWSGKQGQIYEQYF.

The CDR3 DNA reads as TGTGCCAGCAGTGGCTTAAGGACAGTCAGCACCGGGGAGCTGTTTTTT. Translation gives CASSGLRTVSTGELFF. The V call is TRBV27, the J call TRBJ2-2; weak D call: TRBD1 (6 bases). Germline V lookup: CDR1 MNHEY, CDR2 SMNVEV (reference sequence). This CDR3 is 16 amino acids long. The ends were cut back, 5 bases at V and 4 bases at J, with 17 bases in the middle.

V usage is TRBV7-9 and J usage is TRBJ2-1, with D perhaps TRBD2 (5 bases). Per germline, CDR1 SEHNR and CDR2 FQNEAQ (reference sequence). The CDR3 is 19 amino acids. The V and J ends lost 5 bases and 0 bases respectively, with 23 bases between them. The CDR3 spells CASSQMVSEALSSYNEQFF. CDR3 bases: TGTGCCAGCAGCCAAATGGTTTCGGAGGCCCTAAGCTCCTACAATGAGCAGTTCTTC.

The chain has TRBV7-3 and TRBJ2-1; D possibly corresponds to TRBD1 (5 bases). The CDR3 runs 13 residues. V lost 0 bases and J lost 5, with 5 bases in between. Germline CDR1 and CDR2: SGHTA and FQGTGA. CDR3 in amino acids: CASSLTGDNEQFF. In nucleotides, the CDR3 is TGTGCCAGCAGCTTAACAGGGGACAATGAGCAGTTCTTC.

This clone was counted a single time. J is TRBJ1-2 and V is TRBV6-1, with 7 positions matching TRBD1. The CDR3 runs 13 residues. Germline V gives CDR1 MNHNS, CDR2 SASEGT. V dropped 6 bases and J dropped 7; count of bases not matched to a gene: 8. Here the CDR3 reads CASSFDRDGGYTF. Here the CDR3 DNA reads TGTGCCAGCAGCTTTGACAGGGACGGTGGCTACACCTTC.

The chain employs TRBV11-3 and TRBJ2-3, with TRBD1 matching 9 bases. With V trimmed by 6 bases and J by 0 bases, 4 bases remained unmatched. The CDR3 runs 15 residues. Looked up from germline, CDR1 is SGHNT and CDR2 is YENEEA. CDR3 in amino acids: CASSNDRGSTDTQYF. As DNA, the CDR3 is TGTGCCAGCAGTAACGACAGGGGGAGCACAGATACGCAGTATTTT.

The rearrangement joins TRBV5-6 to TRBJ1-2, with 9 nucleotides matching TRBD1. From germline, CDR1 is SGHDT and CDR2 YYEEEE. With V trimmed by 4 bases and J by 3 bases, 4 bases remained unmatched. The CDR3 spans 14 residues. CDR3 in amino acids: CASSPGQGHYGYTF. The CDR3 nucleotides are TGTGCCAGCAGCCCGGGACAGGGTCACTATGGCTACACCTTC.

This clone was seen once. The CDR3 sequence: CASRVNRDYEQYF. Here the CDR3 DNA reads TGTGCCAGCAGAGTAAACAGGGACTACGAGCAGTACTTC. This chain joins TRBV6-1 and TRBJ2-7; D is perhaps TRBD1 (6 bases). V was shortened by 6 bases and J by 3 bases, with 12 bases between the two germline ends. The CDR3 runs to 13 residues. Per germline, CDR1 MNHNS and CDR2 SASEGT.

The DNA of the CDR3 is TGTGCCTGGAGTGTACCGGGAGGCGCCTACAATGAGCAGTTCTTC. Its protein is CAWSVPGGAYNEQFF. This rearrangement joins TRBV30 to TRBJ2-1, with 7 positions matching TRBD2. CDR3 length: 15 residues. Germline CDR1 reads GTSNPN; CDR2 reads SVGIG (reference sequence). J lost 2 bases, V lost 0 bases, and 4 bases had no gene match.

The genes are TRBV4-3 and TRBJ2-5; D might be TRBD2 (5 bases). The V end lost 4 bases, the J end lost 5 bases, and 14 bases lay between the germline ends. Germline CDR1 reads LGHNA; CDR2 reads YSLEER. This CDR3 is built from 14 residues. The CDR3 DNA is TGCGCCAGCAGCCCCACGGGCGGGTGGGAGACCCAGTACTTC. It specifies CASSPTGGWETQYF.

The rearrangement uses TRBV7-6 and TRBJ2-3, with D perhaps TRBD2 (6 bases). The germline V gene encodes CDR1 SGHVS and CDR2 FNYEAQ. This CDR3 region has 17 residues. V was cut by 0 bases and J by 2 bases, with 15 bases left in between. The CDR3 DNA reads as TGTGCCAGCAGCTTAGCGTTGGCTAGCGCGTCCACAGATACGCAGTATTTT. Its translation: CASSLALASASTDTQYF.

This chain connects TRBV27 to TRBJ2-7; 11 bases agree with TRBD1. This CDR3 is built from 14 residues. Germline CDR1 reads MNHEY; CDR2 reads SMNVEV (reference sequence). J was trimmed by 7 bases and V by 5 bases; bases with no gene match: 7. The CDR3 region is CASSPRTGGGEQYF. DNA for the CDR3: TGTGCCAGCAGTCCCCGGACAGGGGGCGGAGAGCAGTACTTC.

This chain links TRBV29-1 with TRBJ1-3; no firm D call. The V and J ends lost 7 bases and 4 bases respectively, with 8 bases between them. This CDR3 is built from 11 residues. Germline CDR1 is SQVTM and CDR2 is ANQGSEA. The CDR3, as DNA: TGCAGCGCTAATTTCGGAAACACCATATATTTT. Its protein is CSANFGNTIYF.

This clone was seen a single time. This rearrangement joins TRBV9 to TRBJ2-7; TRBD1 agrees at 8 bases. The CDR3 runs 13 residues. Trimming took 3 bases from V and 6 from J; bases not matched to a gene: 5. Looked up from germline, CDR1 is SGDLS and CDR2 is YYNGEE. The CDR3 bases are TGTGCCAGCAGCGCCTCGACAGGGGCCGAGCAGTACTTC. Amino acid sequence: CASSASTGAEQYF.

The chain joins TRBV15 to TRBJ2-1; 16 bases are a match to TRBD2. CDR1 and CDR2 from the germline V gene are LNHNV and YYDKDF (reference sequence). V lost 6 bases to trimming and J lost 8 bases; unmatched junction nucleotides: 4. The CDR3 is 15 amino acids. The CDR3 DNA follows: TGTGCCACCAGTGGGACTAGCGGGAGGGCCTATGAGCAGTTCTTC. This codes for CATSGTSGRAYEQFF.

This chain links TRBV2 with TRBJ1-1; D remains ambiguous. This CDR3 spans 14 amino acids. Germline CDR1 SNHLY, CDR2 FYNNEI. The V end was cut by 0 bases, the J end by 6 bases, with 11 bases between. The CDR3 DNA sequence: TGTGCCAGCAGTGAAGCGGCGGAGGAGTCTGAAGCTTTCTTT. Translating it yields CASSEAAEESEAFF. Combining the CDR3 with reference TRBV2 and TRBJ1-1 gives the whole variable domain EPEVTQTPSHQVTQMGQEVILRCVPISNHLYFYWYRQILGQKVEFLVSFYNNEISEKSEIFDDQFSVERPDGSNFTLKIRSTKLEDSAMYFCASSEAAEESEAFFGQGTRLTVV.

The chain couples TRBV5-1 to TRBJ2-3; possibly TRBD2 for D (6 bases). From germline, CDR1 is SGHRS and CDR2 YFSETQ. This CDR3 has 16 residues. V gave up 4 bases and J gave up 0 bases, with 15 bases separating them. CDR3 residues: CASSPTSSASTDTQYF. DNA for the CDR3: TGCGCCAGCAGCCCCACTAGCTCAGCTAGCACAGATACGCAGTATTTT.

The J gene is TRBJ2-7, the V gene TRBV9; TRBD1 aligns across 10 bases. The germline V gene has CDR1 SGDLS and CDR2 YYNGEE. There are 17 residues in the CDR3. Trimming cost V 0 bases and J 6 bases; bases outside gene matches: 12. The CDR3 protein is CASSVAIWDRGICEQYF. CDR3 bases: TGTGCCAGCAGCGTAGCTATTTGGGACAGGGGTATATGCGAGCAGTACTTC.

This sequence joins TRBV9 and TRBJ2-3; TRBD1 matches 11 bases. CDR1 SGDLS and CDR2 YYNGEE come from the germline V gene. The CDR3 runs 17 residues. J gave up 4 bases and V 1 base, and 8 bases lay outside the gene matches. The CDR3 protein is CASSVILGQGVADTQYF. In DNA, the CDR3 is TGTGCCAGCAGCGTAATATTGGGACAGGGGGTAGCAGATACGCAGTATTTT.

Here the CDR3 reads CASIGQGNEQYF. Here the CDR3 DNA reads TGTGCCAGCATAGGACAGGGCAACGAGCAGTACTTC. The chain links TRBV25-1 to TRBJ2-7; 8 nucleotides agree with TRBD1. Germline V lookup: CDR1 MGHDK, CDR2 SYGVNS. The V segment lost 7 bases and the J segment 5 bases; nucleotides outside the gene matches: 4. This CDR3 comprises 12 residues.

The rearrangement links TRBV27 to TRBJ2-5; TRBD1 agrees at 8 bases. The CDR3 has 17 residues. Unmatched junction bases numbered 12, after V lost 3 bases and J lost 3 bases. CDR1 and CDR2 from the germline V gene are MNHEY and SMNVEV (reference sequence). CDR3 in amino acids: CASSLSGGEFFEETQYF. As DNA, the CDR3 is TGTGCCAGCAGTTTGTCAGGGGGCGAATTTTTCGAAGAGACCCAGTACTTC.

The chain carries TRBV5-6 and TRBJ1-1, with D tentatively TRBD1 (6 bases). The CDR3 totals 13 residues. V lost 6 bases and J 4 bases, leaving 13 bases between the germline ends. In germline, CDR1 is SGHDT, CDR2 YYEEEE. CDR3 sequence: CASTWGGGTEAFF. CDR3 coding DNA: TGTGCCAGCACCTGGGGAGGGGGCACTGAAGCTTTCTTT.

The genes are TRBV7-9 and TRBJ1-1; D unclear. CDR3 length equals 14 residues. The ends were cut back, 2 bases at V and 1 base at J, with 8 bases in the middle. From germline, CDR1 is SEHNR and CDR2 FQNEAQ (reference sequence). In DNA form, the CDR3 reads TGTGCCAGCAGCTTATTCGGGAGGAACACTGAAGCTTTCTTT. This gives the protein CASSLFGRNTEAFF.

The rearrangement joins TRBV15 to TRBJ2-3; the match to TRBD2 covers 8 bases. Germline values: CDR1 LNHNV, CDR2 YYDKDF (reference sequence). The CDR3 is 14 residues long. V gave up 4 bases and J gave up 5 bases; unmatched junction bases: 5. The CDR3 is CATSIRAGEDTQYF. Written as DNA, the CDR3 is TGTGCCACCAGCATACGAGCGGGAGAAGATACGCAGTATTTT.

DNA for the CDR3: TGTGCCAGCAGTTTATACGGGAGTAGGACAGATACGCAGTATTTT. Residues: CASSLYGSRTDTQYF. J is TRBJ2-3 and V is TRBV27, with TRBD2 as a possible D gene (6 bases). V was trimmed by 1 base and J by 3 bases, leaving 11 bases between them. The CDR3 is 15 residues long. Germline-derived CDR1 and CDR2 are MNHEY and SMNVEV (reference sequence).

The chain has TRBV7-6 and TRBJ1-5; TRBD1 is a possible D gene (6 bases). Trimming cost V 5 bases and J 3 bases, with 17 bases left between them. This CDR3 is 16 amino acids long. In germline, CDR1 is SGHVS, CDR2 FNYEAQ. As DNA, the CDR3 is TGTGCCAGCAGCCCCTCCGGGACACCCGACAATCAGCCCCAGCATTTT. This sequence encodes CASSPSGTPDNQPQHF. The whole variable domain, filled in from reference TRBV7-6 and TRBJ1-5, reads GAGVSQSPRYKVTKRGQDVALRCDPISGHVSLYWYRQALGQGPEFLTYFNYEAQQDKSGLPNDRFSAERPEGSISTLTIQRTEQRDSAMYRCASSPSGTPDNQPQHFGDGTRLSIL.

About this clone: Different DNA sequences within this sample yield the same CDR3. This chain joins TRBV27 and TRBJ2-3; TRBD2 matches at 7 bases. The V gene end was trimmed by 8 bases and the J gene end by 4 bases; junction bases not matched to a gene: 3. This CDR3 has 12 residues. Per germline, CDR1 MNHEY and CDR2 SMNVEV (reference sequence). The CDR3: CASGRVADTQYF. The CDR3 coding sequence is TGTGCCAGCGGGAGGGTCGCAGATACGCAGTATTTT.

The V and J genes are TRBV27 and TRBJ2-7; the D gene is possibly TRBD1 (6 bases). This CDR3 is built from 13 residues. From germline, CDR1 is MNHEY and CDR2 SMNVEV (reference sequence). Trimming left V 5 bases short and J 5 bases short, with 13 bases between. The CDR3 nucleotides read TGTGCCAGCAGTAGAACAGGGAAGCACGAGCAGTACTTC. Translation: CASSRTGKHEQYF.

The gene calls are TRBV28 and TRBJ2-7; 9 bases agree with TRBD1. The CDR3 contains 14 residues. The germline V gene has CDR1 MDHEN and CDR2 SYDVKM. After removal of 2 bases from V and 2 bases from J, the junction contained 1 base not matched to a gene. CDR3: CASSLGDRAYEQYF. DNA of the CDR3: TGTGCCAGCAGTTTAGGGGACAGGGCCTACGAGCAGTACTTC.